The 26 T cell receptor beta chains presented below share a single source sample, sequenced in a study of metastatic and nonmetastatic thyroid tumors. TCRdb called clones again from the PCR reads with MiXCR. The top ten hold approximately 18% of the sample, which has fewer than 35,000 clones, about 15% seen once. Prior to thyroid surgery, none of the patients had received any treatment. Sequencing input: blood. The receptors here all came from a male donor with papillary thyroid cancer or a benign thyroid nodule (not recorded which). Some clones in this sample may be carry-over from other donors' samples.

Many counts were recorded for this clone. The chain has TRBV20-1 and TRBJ2-7; D could derive from TRBD1 or TRBD2 (5 bases each). Trimming shortened V by 2 bases and J by 1 base, and 12 bases separated the two germline ends. Per the germline V gene, CDR1 is DFQATT and CDR2 is SNEGSKA (reference sequence). The CDR3 covers 14 residues. The CDR3 reads CSARLGTESYEQYF. In nucleotides, the CDR3 is TGCAGTGCTAGACTTGGGACGGAATCCTACGAGCAGTACTTC.

This chain uses TRBV5-1 with TRBJ2-3; D gene uncertain. V was cut by 3 bases and J by 0 bases, with 17 bases left in between. The CDR3 runs 17 residues. The germline gives CDR1 SGHRS, CDR2 YFSETQ. CDR3 nucleotide sequence: TGCGCCAGCAGCTCCCACATAAGCTCAACTAGCACAGATACGCAGTATTTT. This encodes CASSSHISSTSTDTQYF.

This clone was found many times. The rearrangement joins TRBV6-2 or TRBV6-3 to TRBJ2-3, with unresolved D. Trimming took off 5 bases at V and 5 bases at J, with 20 bases between the two ends. Germline loops: CDR1 MNHEY, CDR2 SVGEGT. The CDR3 sequence is 16 residues long. For the CDR3, the DNA is TGTGCCAGCAGTACTGAGTATAGGGTCCAAGGAGATACGCAGTATTTT. It yields the protein CASSTEYRVQGDTQYF.

The sample holds many counts of this clone. The chain employs TRBV24-1 and TRBJ1-2, with a possible D match to TRBD1 (6 bases). The CDR3 is 12 residues long. CDR1 is KGHDR and CDR2 is SFDVKD in the germline V gene. V shed 4 bases and J shed 7 bases, with 9 bases lying between them. The CDR3 DNA sequence: TGTGCCACCAGTGAAGGGGGGACTGGCTACACCTTC. Protein product: CATSEGGTGYTF.

In its sample, this clone was seen many times. The genes are TRBV6-5 and TRBJ2-2, with D possibly being TRBD2 (6 bases). V lost 7 bases, J lost 2 bases, and 14 bases lay in between. CDR1 is MNHEY and CDR2 is SVGAGI in the germline V gene. This CDR3 contains 15 residues. CDR3 sequence reads: CASINDGGNTGELFF. The CDR3 DNA follows: TGTGCCAGCATAAACGACGGGGGAAACACCGGGGAGCTGTTTTTT.

The rearrangement uses TRBV2 and TRBJ2-1, with TRBD2 matching over 7 bases. Germline trimming cut 1 base from V and 7 bases from J; bases unmatched to any gene: 10. This CDR3 has 16 amino acids. Germline V CDR1 and CDR2: SNHLY, FYNNEI. The CDR3 DNA sequence: TGTGCCAGCAGTGAAGGTGGGGGGGTGCTAGGGAATGAGCAGTTCTTC. This codes for CASSEGGGVLGNEQFF.

This clone was counted ten times or more. The V gene is TRBV27, the J gene TRBJ1-2, with D hard to call. Per germline, CDR1 MNHEY and CDR2 SMNVEV (reference sequence). This CDR3 region has 14 residues. Trimming pared 5 bases from V and 4 bases from J, leaving 14 bases between. DNA of the CDR3: TGTGCCAGCAGTCCCCAATCCCGGCTCTATGGCTACACCTTC. Translated, it gives CASSPQSRLYGYTF.

As regards this clone: Its ends do not fully match the called genes, so a read error is possible. The rearrangement links TRBV19 to TRBJ2-1; the D gene is possibly TRBD2 (5 bases). Germline V gene sequence: CDR1 LNHDA, CDR2 SQIVND (reference sequence). This CDR3 is 15 amino acids long. CDR3 loop: CASSRIGKVYNEHFF. The CDR3 nucleotides are TGTGCCAGTAGTCGAATCGGGAAGGTCTACAATGAGCATTTCTTC.

On this clone: A much larger clonotype is one base distant, so this may be a read error. The chain joins TRBV29-1 to TRBJ2-6; the D gene is possibly TRBD2 (5 bases). From germline, CDR1 is SQVTM and CDR2 ANQGSEA. The CDR3 loop spans 14 amino acids. CDR3 protein: CSVDEGSVANVLTF. The CDR3 DNA reads TGCAGCGTTGATGAGGGTTCTGTGGCCAACGTCCTGACTTTC.

The J gene is TRBJ2-7, the V gene TRBV7-9, with D possibly being TRBD1 (6 bases). Deletions cut 6 bases from V and 1 base from J, with 10 bases between. CDR3 size: 13 residues. Germline-derived CDR1 and CDR2 are SEHNR and FQNEAQ (reference sequence). CDR3 DNA sequence: TGTGCCAGCAGATTACAGGGATCCTACGAGCAGTACTTC. As protein: CASRLQGSYEQYF. The full variable domain, completed using reference TRBV7-9 and TRBJ2-7, is DTGVSQNPRHKITKRGQNVTFRCDPISEHNRLYWYRQTLGQGPEFLTYFQNEAQLEKSRLLSDRFSAERPKGSFSTLEIQRTEQGDSAMYLCASRLQGSYEQYFGPGTRLTVT.

The sample holds many counts of this clone. The chain recombines TRBV7-2 with TRBJ2-3, with D possibly matching TRBD2 (6 bases). V dropped 2 bases and J dropped 3 bases, with 15 bases sitting between them. The CDR3 runs to 16 residues. CDR1 is SGHTA, CDR2 FQGNSA, per germline. CDR3 in DNA: TGTGCCAGCAGCTTAAGCCGGCTAGCGACGACAGATACGCAGTATTTT. Translated: CASSLSRLATTDTQYF.

Many counts were recorded for this clone. J is TRBJ2-7 and V is TRBV28; 9 bases line up with TRBD2. The CDR3 consists of 14 residues. Trimming cost V 3 bases and J 3 bases; bases outside gene matches: 3. The V gene's germline CDR1 is MDHEN and CDR2 SYDVKM. CDR3 sequence: CASSLASGVYEQYF. Written as DNA, the CDR3 is TGTGCCAGCAGTTTGGCTAGCGGGGTCTACGAGCAGTACTTC.

This clone was seen ten or more times. J is TRBJ2-5 and V is TRBV18; D is unresolved. The germline V and J ends were trimmed by 3 bases and 9 bases, with 14 bases remaining between them. Germline loops: CDR1 KGHSH, CDR2 LQKENI. The CDR3 is 13 amino acids. The CDR3 reads CASSPMEEKAQYF. CDR3 bases: TGTGCCAGCTCACCGATGGAAGAGAAGGCCCAGTACTTC.

The J gene is TRBJ2-3, the V gene TRBV6-5; a weak D match, TRBD2 (6 bases). The CDR3 covers 14 residues. Between the trimmed V and J ends, which lost 9 bases and 4 bases, there was a span of 17 bases. Germline V gene sequence: CDR1 MNHEY, CDR2 SVGAGI. CDR3 region: CASRYWRAADTQYF. CDR3 sequence (DNA): TGTGCCAGTAGGTACTGGAGGGCCGCAGATACGCAGTATTTT.

This clone was found many times. This rearrangement joins TRBV20-1 to TRBJ2-1; 9 bases align to TRBD1. Germline CDR1 and CDR2: DFQATT and SNEGSKA (reference sequence). The CDR3 loop spans 15 amino acids. Unmatched junction bases numbered 12, after V lost 3 bases and J lost 9 bases. CDR3 DNA: TGCAGTGCTAGCTGGGGACAGGGAAATATTGGTGAGCAGTTCTTC. Its protein product is CSASWGQGNIGEQFF.

The chain links TRBV6-1 to TRBJ1-1, with D maybe TRBD1 (5 bases). Per the germline V gene, CDR1 is MNHNS and CDR2 is SASEGT. There are 17 residues in the CDR3. V lost 0 bases and J 0 bases, leaving 14 bases between the germline ends. The CDR3 reads CASSEALSGGVNTEAFF. In nucleotides, the CDR3 is TGTGCCAGCAGTGAAGCGCTTTCCGGAGGGGTGAACACTGAAGCTTTCTTT.

This clone was picked up many times. The chain has TRBV19 and TRBJ1-1; D call uncertain. The CDR3 covers 14 residues. V was shortened by 2 bases and J by 0 bases, with 7 bases between the two germline ends. The germline CDR1 and CDR2 sequences are LNHDA and SQIVND (reference sequence). In DNA form, the CDR3 reads TGTGCCAGTAGTATACGGGAAATGAACACTGAAGCTTTCTTT. Protein sequence: CASSIREMNTEAFF.

This clone was recorded at least ten times. The chain joins TRBV27 to TRBJ2-3; the D gene is possibly TRBD1 (5 bases). CDR3 length equals 11 residues. The V and J ends lost 6 bases and 6 bases respectively, with 7 bases between them. CDR1 and CDR2 (germline): MNHEY, SMNVEV (reference sequence). This CDR3 is CASSPGDTQYF. The CDR3 nucleotides are TGTGCCAGCAGCCCAGGGGATACGCAGTATTTT.

This clone was seen ten or more times. As DNA, the CDR3 is TGCAGTGCTACCGGACCGGGGGCTCAAGAGACCCAGTACTTC. The encoded protein is CSATGPGAQETQYF. The V call is TRBV20-1, the J call TRBJ2-5; the D gene could be TRBD1 or TRBD2 (6 bases each). V gave up 4 bases and J gave up 2 bases, with 14 bases separating them. Germline-derived CDR1 and CDR2 are DFQATT and SNEGSKA (reference sequence). There are 14 residues in the CDR3.

This clone was detected ten times or more. A read error may be the cause here, since a much bigger clone is one base away. Other nucleotide sequences in the sample specify the same CDR3. The rearrangement uses TRBV2 and TRBJ2-7; D gene unclear. Per germline, CDR1 SNHLY and CDR2 FYNNEI. This CDR3 is built from 12 residues. The CDR3 sequence: CASTDIGYEQYF. CDR3 bases: TGCGCCAGCACTGATATCGGCTACGAGCAGTACTTC.

This clone appeared many times. The chain employs TRBV18 and TRBJ1-5, with no clear D. The V gene's germline CDR1 is KGHSH and CDR2 LQKENI. V was pared by 4 bases and J by 4 bases, with 8 bases between. CDR3 size: 13 residues. The CDR3 sequence is CASSRDENQPQHF. The CDR3 DNA reads TGTGCCAGCTCACGAGATGAGAATCAGCCCCAGCATTTT.

As concerns this clone: The junction differs from germline at one of its ends, possibly a read error. V usage is TRBV6-1 and J usage is TRBJ1-1, with D tentatively TRBD1 (5 bases). Germline CDR1 and CDR2: MNHNS and SASEGT. The CDR3 has 11 residues. The CDR3 protein is CASRRGTAAFF. In DNA form, the CDR3 reads TGTGCCAGCAGGAGGGGAACTGCAGCTTTCTTT.

In its sample, this clone was seen many times. A read error may explain this, as a much larger clone is one base away. The chain uses TRBV6-1 and TRBJ1-4, with D unresolved. The CDR3 is 12 residues long. V lost 7 bases to trimming and J lost 10 bases, with 13 bases between them. The germline gives CDR1 MNHNS, CDR2 SASEGT. The CDR3 DNA reads as TGTGCCAGCATCGACACGCGGGGAAAACTGTTTTTT. It yields the protein CASIDTRGKLFF.

The table lists this clone with many counts. This chain links TRBV14 with TRBJ1-5; 12 nucleotides align to TRBD1. Germline V lookup: CDR1 SGHDN, CDR2 FVKESK. J was trimmed by 1 base and V by 6 bases; bases with no gene match: 10. CDR3 length: 18 residues. In nucleotides, the CDR3 is TGTGCCAGCAGAGGAGGGACAGGGGGCCAAGAAAGCAATCAGCCCCAGCATTTT. It encodes CASRGGTGGQESNQPQHF.

This clone was seen ten or more times. This rearrangement joins TRBV5-1 to TRBJ1-1; 11 nucleotides line up with TRBD1. J was trimmed by 3 bases and V by 4 bases; bases with no gene match: 2. Germline V gene data show CDR1 as SGHRS and CDR2 as YFSETQ. The CDR3 has 14 amino acids. CDR3 sequence reads: CASSRTGGDTEAFF. For the CDR3, the DNA is TGCGCCAGCAGCCGGACAGGGGGCGACACTGAAGCTTTCTTT.

This clone was counted between two and nine times. The CDR3 is CASSYTGETYYF. Here the CDR3 DNA reads TGTGCCAGCAGTTACACAGGGGAGACCTATTACTTC. The chain employs TRBV6-2 or TRBV6-3 and TRBJ2-5, with TRBD1 matching over 7 bases. The CDR3 consists of 12 residues. Losses at the gene ends were 2 bases for V and 14 bases for J; bases not matched to a gene: 8. Germline-derived CDR1 and CDR2 are MNHEY and SVGEGT.